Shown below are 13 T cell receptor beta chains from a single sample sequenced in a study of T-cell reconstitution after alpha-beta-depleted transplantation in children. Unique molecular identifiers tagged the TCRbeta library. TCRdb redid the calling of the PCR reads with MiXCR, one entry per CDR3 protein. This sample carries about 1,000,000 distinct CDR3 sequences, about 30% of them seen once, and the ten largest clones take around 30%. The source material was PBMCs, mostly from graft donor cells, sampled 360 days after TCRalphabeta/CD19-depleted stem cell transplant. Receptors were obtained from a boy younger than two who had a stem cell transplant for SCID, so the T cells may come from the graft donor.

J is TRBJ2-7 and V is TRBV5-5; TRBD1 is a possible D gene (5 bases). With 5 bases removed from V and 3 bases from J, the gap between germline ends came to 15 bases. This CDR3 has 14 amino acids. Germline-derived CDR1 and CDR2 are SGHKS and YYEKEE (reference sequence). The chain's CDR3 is CASSRSGISYEQYF. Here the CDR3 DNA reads TGTGCCAGCAGTCGTTCAGGGATTAGCTACGAGCAGTACTTC.

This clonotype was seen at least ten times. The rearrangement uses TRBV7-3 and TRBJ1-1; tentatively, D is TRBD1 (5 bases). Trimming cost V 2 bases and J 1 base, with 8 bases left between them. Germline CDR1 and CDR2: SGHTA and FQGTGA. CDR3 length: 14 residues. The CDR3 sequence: CASSLLGQNTEAFF. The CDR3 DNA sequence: TGTGCCAGCAGCTTATTGGGGCAGAACACTGAAGCTTTCTTT.

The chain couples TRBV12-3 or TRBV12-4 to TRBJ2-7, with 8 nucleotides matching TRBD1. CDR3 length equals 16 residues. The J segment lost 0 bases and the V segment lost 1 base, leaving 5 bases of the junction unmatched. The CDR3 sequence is CASSLEDRVPSYEQYF. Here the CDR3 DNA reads TGTGCCAGCAGTTTAGAGGACAGGGTTCCCTCCTACGAGCAGTACTTC.

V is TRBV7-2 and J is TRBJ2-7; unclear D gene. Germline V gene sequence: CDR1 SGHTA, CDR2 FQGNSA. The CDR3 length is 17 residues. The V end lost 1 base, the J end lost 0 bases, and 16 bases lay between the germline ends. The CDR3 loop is CASSLGPTLISSYEQYF. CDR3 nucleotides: TGTGCCAGCAGCTTAGGGCCGACTCTTATCAGCTCCTACGAGCAGTACTTC.

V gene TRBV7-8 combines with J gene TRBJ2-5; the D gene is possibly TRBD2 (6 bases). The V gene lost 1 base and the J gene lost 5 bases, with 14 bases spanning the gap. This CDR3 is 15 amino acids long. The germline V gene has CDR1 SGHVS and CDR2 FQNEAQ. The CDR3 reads CASSLVVGGEETQYF. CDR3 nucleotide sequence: TGTGCCAGCAGCTTAGTTGTCGGCGGGGAGGAGACCCAGTACTTC. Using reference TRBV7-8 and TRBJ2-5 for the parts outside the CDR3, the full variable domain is GAGVSQSPRYKVAKRGQDVALRCDPISGHVSLFWYQQALGQGPEFLTYFQNEAQLDKSGLPSDRFFAERPEGSVSTLKIQRTQQEDSAVYLCASSLVVGGEETQYFGPGTRLLVL.

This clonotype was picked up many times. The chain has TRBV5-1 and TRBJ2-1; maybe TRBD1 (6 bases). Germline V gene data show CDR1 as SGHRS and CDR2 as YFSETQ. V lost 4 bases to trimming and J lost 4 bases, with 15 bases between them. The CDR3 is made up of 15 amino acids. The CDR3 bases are TGCGCCAGCAGCCCCTTAGCCGGACAGTACAATGAGCAGTTCTTC. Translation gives CASSPLAGQYNEQFF.

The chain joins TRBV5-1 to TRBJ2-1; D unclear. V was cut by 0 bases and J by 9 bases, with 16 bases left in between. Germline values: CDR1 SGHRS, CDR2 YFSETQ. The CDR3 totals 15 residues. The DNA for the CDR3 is TGCGCCAGCAGCTTGGGGGGTCCTAGGCGGAGTGAGCAGTTCTTC. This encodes CASSLGGPRRSEQFF.

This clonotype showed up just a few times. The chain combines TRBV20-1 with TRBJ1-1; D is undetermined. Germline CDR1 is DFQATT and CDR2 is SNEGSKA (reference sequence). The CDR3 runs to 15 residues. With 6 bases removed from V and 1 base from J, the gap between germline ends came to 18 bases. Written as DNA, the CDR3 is TGCAGTGCCCCGTTCAGTAGAGAATCGAACACTGAAGCTTTCTTT. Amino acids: CSAPFSRESNTEAFF.

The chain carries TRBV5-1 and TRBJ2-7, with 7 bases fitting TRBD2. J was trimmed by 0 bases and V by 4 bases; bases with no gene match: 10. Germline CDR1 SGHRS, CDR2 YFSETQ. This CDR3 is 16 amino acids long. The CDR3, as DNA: TGCGCCAGCAGCCGTTGGGATGTAGCGGGCTCCTACGAGCAGTACTTC. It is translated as CASSRWDVAGSYEQYF.

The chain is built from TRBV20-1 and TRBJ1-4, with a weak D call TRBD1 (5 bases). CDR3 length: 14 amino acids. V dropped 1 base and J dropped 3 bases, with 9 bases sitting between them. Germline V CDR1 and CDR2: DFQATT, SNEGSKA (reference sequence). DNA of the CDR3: TGCAGTGCTAGAGGAGGCAGGGCTAATGAAAAACTGTTTTTT. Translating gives CSARGGRANEKLFF.

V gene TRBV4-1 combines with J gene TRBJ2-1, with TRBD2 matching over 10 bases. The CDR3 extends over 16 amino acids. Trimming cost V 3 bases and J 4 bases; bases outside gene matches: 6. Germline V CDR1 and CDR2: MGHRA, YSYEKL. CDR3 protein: CASSQVSGGDYNEQFF. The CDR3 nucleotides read TGCGCCAGCAGCCAGGTCAGCGGGGGGGATTACAATGAGCAGTTCTTC.

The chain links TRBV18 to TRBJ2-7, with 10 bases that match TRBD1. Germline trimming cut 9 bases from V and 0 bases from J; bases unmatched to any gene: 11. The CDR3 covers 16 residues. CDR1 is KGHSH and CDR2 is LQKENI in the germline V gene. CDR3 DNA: TGTGCCAGTTCGGCCCCGGGACAGGGGAGCTCCTACGAGCAGTACTTC. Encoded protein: CASSAPGQGSSYEQYF.

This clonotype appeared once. The CDR3 loop reads CASSSIQGGKETQYF. The CDR3 coding sequence is TGCGCCAGCAGCTCAATCCAGGGGGGGAAAGAGACCCAGTACTTC. The chain joins TRBV5-1 to TRBJ2-5; possibly TRBD1 or TRBD2 for D (7 bases each). V was shortened by 3 bases and J by 3 bases, with 15 bases between the two germline ends. The length of the CDR3 is 15 residues. Germline V gene sequence: CDR1 SGHRS, CDR2 YFSETQ.